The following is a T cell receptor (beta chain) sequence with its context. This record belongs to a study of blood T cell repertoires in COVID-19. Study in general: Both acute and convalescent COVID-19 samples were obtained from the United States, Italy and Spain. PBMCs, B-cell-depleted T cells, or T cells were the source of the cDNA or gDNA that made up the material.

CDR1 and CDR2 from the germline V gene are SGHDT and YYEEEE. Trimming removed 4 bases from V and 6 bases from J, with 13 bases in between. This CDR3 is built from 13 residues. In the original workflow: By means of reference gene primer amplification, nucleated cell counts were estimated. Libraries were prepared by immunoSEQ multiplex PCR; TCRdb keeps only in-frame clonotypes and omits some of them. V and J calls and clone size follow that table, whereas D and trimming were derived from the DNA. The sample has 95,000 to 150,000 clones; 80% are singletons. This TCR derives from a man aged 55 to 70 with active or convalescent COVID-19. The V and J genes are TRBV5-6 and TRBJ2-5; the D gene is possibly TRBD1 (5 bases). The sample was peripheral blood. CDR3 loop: CASSPRVLKTQYF. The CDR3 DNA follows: TGTGCCAGCAGCCCCAGGGTCCTAAAGACCCAGTACTTC.